This T cell receptor (beta chain) was sequenced for a study of follicular helper T cells after annual influenza vaccination. Whole-study context: For some subjects, blood spans the 2013-2014, 2014-2015 and 2015-2016 annual vaccinations.

V lost 0 bases to trimming and J lost 6 bases; unmatched junction nucleotides: 5. The CDR3 covers 14 residues. The V gene's germline CDR1 is SGHRS and CDR2 YFSETQ. Time point here: 2014-2015 season, pre-vaccination. Generated by immunoSEQ multiplex PCR, the TCRdb table keeps only in-frame clones and is missing some. The sample carries around 13,000 clones, approximately 78% recorded once. The chain couples TRBV5-1 to TRBJ1-2; 7 bases agree with TRBD1. Sequenced here: CXCR5- memory CD4+ T cells sorted from blood, sampled on the day of influenza vaccination. This TCR came from an adult who received the influenza vaccine. CDR3 DNA sequence: TGCGCCAGCAGCTTGGGAACAGGGGAGAATGGCTACACCTTC. It is translated as CASSLGTGENGYTF.